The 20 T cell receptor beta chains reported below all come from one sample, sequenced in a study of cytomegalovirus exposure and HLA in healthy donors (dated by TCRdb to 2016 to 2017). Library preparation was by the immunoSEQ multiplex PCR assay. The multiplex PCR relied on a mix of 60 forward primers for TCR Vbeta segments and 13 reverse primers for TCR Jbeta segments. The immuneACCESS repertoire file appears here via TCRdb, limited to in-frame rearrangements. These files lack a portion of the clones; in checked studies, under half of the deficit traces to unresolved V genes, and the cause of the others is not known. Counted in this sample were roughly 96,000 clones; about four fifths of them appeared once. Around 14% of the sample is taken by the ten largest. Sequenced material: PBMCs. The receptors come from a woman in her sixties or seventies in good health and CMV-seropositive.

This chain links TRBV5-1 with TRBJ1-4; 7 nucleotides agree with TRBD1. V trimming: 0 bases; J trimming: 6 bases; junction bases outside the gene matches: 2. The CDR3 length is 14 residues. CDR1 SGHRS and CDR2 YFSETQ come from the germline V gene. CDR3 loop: CASSLGQGDEKLFF. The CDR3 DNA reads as TGCGCCAGCAGCTTGGGACAGGGAGATGAAAAACTGTTTTTT.

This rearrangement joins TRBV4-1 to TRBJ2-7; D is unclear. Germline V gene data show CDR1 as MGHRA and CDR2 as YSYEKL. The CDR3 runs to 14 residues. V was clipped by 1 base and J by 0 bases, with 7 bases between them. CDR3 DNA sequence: TGCGCCAGCAGCCAAGCCGAGATCTCCTACGAGCAGTACTTC. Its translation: CASSQAEISYEQYF.

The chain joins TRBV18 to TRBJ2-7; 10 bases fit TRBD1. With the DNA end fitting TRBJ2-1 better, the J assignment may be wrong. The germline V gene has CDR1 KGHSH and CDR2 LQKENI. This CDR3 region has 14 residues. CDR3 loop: CASSRTGGFGEQFF. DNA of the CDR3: TGTGCCAGCTCAAGGACAGGGGGGTTCGGTGAGCAGTTCTTC.

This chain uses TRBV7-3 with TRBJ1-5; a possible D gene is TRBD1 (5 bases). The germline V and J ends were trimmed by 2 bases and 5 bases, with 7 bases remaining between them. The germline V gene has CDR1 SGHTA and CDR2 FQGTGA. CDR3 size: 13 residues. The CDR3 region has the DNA TGTGCCAGCAGCTTAGACAGCTATCAGCCCCAGCATTTT. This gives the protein CASSLDSYQPQHF.

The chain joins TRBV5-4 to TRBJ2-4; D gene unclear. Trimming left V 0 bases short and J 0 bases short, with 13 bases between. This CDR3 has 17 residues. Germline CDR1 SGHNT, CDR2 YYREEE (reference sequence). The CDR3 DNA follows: TGTGCCAGCAGCTTGGGAACTCAACCCTTAGCCAAAAACATTCAGTACTTC. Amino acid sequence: CASSLGTQPLAKNIQYF.

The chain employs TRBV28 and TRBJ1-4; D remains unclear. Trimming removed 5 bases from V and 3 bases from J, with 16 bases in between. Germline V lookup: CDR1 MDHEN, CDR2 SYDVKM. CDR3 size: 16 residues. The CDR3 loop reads CASSQSHAGSNEKLFF. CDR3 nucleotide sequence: TGTGCCAGCAGTCAGTCCCATGCAGGCTCTAATGAAAAACTGTTTTTT.

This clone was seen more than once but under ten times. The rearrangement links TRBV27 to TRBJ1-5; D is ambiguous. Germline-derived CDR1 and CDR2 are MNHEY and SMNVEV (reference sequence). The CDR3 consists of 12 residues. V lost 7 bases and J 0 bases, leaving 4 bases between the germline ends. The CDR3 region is CASNISNQPQHF. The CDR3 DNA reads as TGTGCCAGCAATATTAGCAATCAGCCCCAGCATTTT.

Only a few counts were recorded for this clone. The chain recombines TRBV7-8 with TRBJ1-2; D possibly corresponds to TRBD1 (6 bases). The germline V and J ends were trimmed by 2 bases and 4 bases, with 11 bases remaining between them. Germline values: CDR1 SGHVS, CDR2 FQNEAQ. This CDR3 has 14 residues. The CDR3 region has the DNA TGTGCCAGCAGCTTAACAGGGTCGGGCTATGGCTACACCTTC. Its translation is CASSLTGSGYGYTF. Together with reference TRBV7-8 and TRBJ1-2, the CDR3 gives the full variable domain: GAGVSQSPRYKVAKRGQDVALRCDPISGHVSLFWYQQALGQGPEFLTYFQNEAQLDKSGLPSDRFFAERPEGSVSTLKIQRTQQEDSAVYLCASSLTGSGYGYTFGSGTRLTVV.

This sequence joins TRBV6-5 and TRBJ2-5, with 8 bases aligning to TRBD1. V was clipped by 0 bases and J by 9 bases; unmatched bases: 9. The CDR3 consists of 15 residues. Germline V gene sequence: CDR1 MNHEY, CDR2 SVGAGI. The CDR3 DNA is TGTGCCAGCAGTTACTCACCAACTCGACAGGGGCCCCAGTACTTC. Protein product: CASSYSPTRQGPQYF.

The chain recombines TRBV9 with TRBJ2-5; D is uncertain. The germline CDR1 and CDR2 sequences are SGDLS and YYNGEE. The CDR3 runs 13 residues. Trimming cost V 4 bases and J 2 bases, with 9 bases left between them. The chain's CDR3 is CASSQQAQETQYF. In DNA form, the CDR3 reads TGTGCCAGCAGCCAGCAGGCGCAAGAGACCCAGTACTTC.

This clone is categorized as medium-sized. CDR3 coding DNA: TGTGCCGCTCAGGACAGCCCCTACAATGAGCAGTTCTTC. It encodes CAAQDSPYNEQFF. The rearrangement uses TRBV10-3 and TRBJ2-1; TRBD1 might be the D (6 bases). Germline V gene sequence: CDR1 ENHRY, CDR2 SYGVKD. V was trimmed by 11 bases and J by 2 bases, leaving 13 bases between them. The CDR3 is 13 residues long.

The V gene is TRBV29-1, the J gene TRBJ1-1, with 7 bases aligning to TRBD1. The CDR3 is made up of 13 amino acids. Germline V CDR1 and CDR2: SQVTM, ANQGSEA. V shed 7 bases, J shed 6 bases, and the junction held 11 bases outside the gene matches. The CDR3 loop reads CSAGTGARAEAFF. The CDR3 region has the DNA TGCAGCGCCGGAACAGGGGCTCGGGCTGAAGCTTTCTTT. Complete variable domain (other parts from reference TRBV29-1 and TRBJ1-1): SAVISQKPSRDICQRGTSLTIQCQVDSQVTMMFWYRQQPGQSLTLIATANQGSEATYESGFVIDKFPISRPNLTFSTLTVSNMSPEDSSIYLCSAGTGARAEAFFGQGTRLTVV.

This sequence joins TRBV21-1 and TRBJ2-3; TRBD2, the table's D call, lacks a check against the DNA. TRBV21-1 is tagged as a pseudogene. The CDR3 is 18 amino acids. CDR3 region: CASSNRLAGKLWGDTQYF. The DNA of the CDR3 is TGTGCCAGCAGCAATAGGCTAGCGGGCAAATTATGGGGAGATACGCAGTATTTT.

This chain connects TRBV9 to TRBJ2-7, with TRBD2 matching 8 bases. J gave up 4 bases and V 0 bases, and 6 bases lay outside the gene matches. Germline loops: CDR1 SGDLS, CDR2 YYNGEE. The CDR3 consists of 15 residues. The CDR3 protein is CASSVAATSDYEQYF. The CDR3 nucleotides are TGTGCCAGCAGCGTAGCCGCGACTAGCGATTACGAGCAGTACTTC.

For the CDR3, the DNA is TGCAGCGTTACCGAGGGTTCCTATAATTCACCCCTCCACTTT. It encodes CSVTEGSYNSPLHF. J is TRBJ1-6 and V is TRBV29-1, with D hard to call. V lost 5 bases and J 1 base, leaving 9 bases between the germline ends. Per germline, CDR1 SQVTM and CDR2 ANQGSEA. CDR3 size: 14 residues.

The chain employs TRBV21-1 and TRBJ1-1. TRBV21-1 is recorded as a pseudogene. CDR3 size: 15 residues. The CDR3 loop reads CAAPGFRGGNTEAFF. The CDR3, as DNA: TGTGCAGCCCCGGGATTTCGGGGAGGGAACACTGAAGCTTTCTTT.

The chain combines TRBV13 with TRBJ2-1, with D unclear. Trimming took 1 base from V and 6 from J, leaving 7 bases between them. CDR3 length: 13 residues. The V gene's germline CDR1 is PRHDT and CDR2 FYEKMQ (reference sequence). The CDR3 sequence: CASSLEVSNEQFF. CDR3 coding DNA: TGTGCCAGCAGCTTAGAAGTGAGCAATGAGCAGTTCTTC.

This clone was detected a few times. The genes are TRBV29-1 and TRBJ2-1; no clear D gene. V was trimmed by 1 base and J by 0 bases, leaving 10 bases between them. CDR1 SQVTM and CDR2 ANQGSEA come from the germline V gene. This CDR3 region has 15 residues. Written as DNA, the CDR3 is TGCAGCGTTGAAGGGGCAGAGTTCTCCTACAATGAGCAGTTCTTC. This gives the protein CSVEGAEFSYNEQFF.

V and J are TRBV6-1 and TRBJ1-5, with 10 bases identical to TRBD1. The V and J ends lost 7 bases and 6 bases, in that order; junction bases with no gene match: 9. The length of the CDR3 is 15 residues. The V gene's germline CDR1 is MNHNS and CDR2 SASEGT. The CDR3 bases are TGTGCCAGCACTCCGGGGGACAGGGGTCGTCAGCCCCAGCATTTT. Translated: CASTPGDRGRQPQHF.

CDR3 amino acids: CASSVGLRGEQYF. As DNA, the CDR3 is TGTGCCAGCAGCGTAGGGCTGCGGGGCGAGCAGTACTTC. The genes are TRBV9 and TRBJ2-7; TRBD2 is a possible D gene (6 bases). V was clipped by 0 bases and J by 6 bases, with 10 bases between them. This CDR3 contains 13 residues. Germline V gene sequence: CDR1 SGDLS, CDR2 YYNGEE.